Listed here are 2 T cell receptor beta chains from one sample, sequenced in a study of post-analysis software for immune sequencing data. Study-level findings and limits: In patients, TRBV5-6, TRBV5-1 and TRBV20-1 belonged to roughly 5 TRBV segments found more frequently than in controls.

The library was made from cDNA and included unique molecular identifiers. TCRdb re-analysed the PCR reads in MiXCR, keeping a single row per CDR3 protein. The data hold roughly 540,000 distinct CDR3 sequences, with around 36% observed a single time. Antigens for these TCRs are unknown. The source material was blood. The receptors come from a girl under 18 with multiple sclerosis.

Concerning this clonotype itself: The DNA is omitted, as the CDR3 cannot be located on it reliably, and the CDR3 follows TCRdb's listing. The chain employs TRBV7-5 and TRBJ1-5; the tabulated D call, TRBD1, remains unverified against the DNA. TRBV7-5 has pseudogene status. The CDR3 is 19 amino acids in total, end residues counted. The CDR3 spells CISVSEWLSGGVGNQPQHF.

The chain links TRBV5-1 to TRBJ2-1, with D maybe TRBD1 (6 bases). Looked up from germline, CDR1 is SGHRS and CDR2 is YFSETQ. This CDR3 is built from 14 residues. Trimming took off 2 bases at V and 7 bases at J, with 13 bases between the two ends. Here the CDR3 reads CASSFQGTGNEQFF. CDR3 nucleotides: TGCGCCAGCAGCTTTCAGGGAACAGGGAATGAGCAGTTCTTC.